These 26 T cell receptor beta chains share one sample of origin, sequenced in a study of cytomegalovirus exposure and HLA in healthy donors. Clones were read by immunoSEQ multiplex PCR, and TCRdb kept only the in-frame ones, dropping some. The top ten hold approximately 8.1% of the sample, which has approximately 54,000 clones, over 85% seen once. The sample taken for sequencing was PBMCs. The receptor set was obtained from a woman aged 18-35 years in good health and CMV-seropositive.

V gene TRBV6-1 combines with J gene TRBJ2-3; the D is unclear. Trimming pared 3 bases from V and 0 bases from J, leaving 10 bases between. The CDR3 loop spans 15 amino acids. CDR1 and CDR2 (germline): MNHNS, SASEGT. Written as DNA, the CDR3 is TGTGCCAGCAGTGAGCTATCCTCTAGCACAGATACGCAGTATTTT. Translated: CASSELSSSTDTQYF.

The chain is built from TRBV4-1 and TRBJ1-1, with 8 bases fitting TRBD1. This CDR3 region has 15 residues. V shed 3 bases and J 11 bases; nucleotides not matched to a gene: 14. Germline values: CDR1 MGHRA, CDR2 YSYEKL. CDR3 region: CASSHSRGQGAWAFF. Written as DNA, the CDR3 is TGCGCCAGCAGCCACTCACGGGGGCAGGGGGCGTGGGCTTTCTTT.

The rearrangement joins TRBV19 to TRBJ1-1, with D possibly TRBD1 on 6 matching bases. Looked up from germline, CDR1 is LNHDA and CDR2 is SQIVND (reference sequence). The CDR3 runs 14 residues. Trimming removed 5 bases from V and 1 base from J, with 11 bases in between. Here the CDR3 reads CASSYRQENTEAFF. CDR3 nucleotide sequence: TGTGCCAGTAGTTACAGACAGGAGAACACTGAAGCTTTCTTT.

The chain combines TRBV9 with TRBJ2-1; D may be TRBD1 (6 bases). The V and J ends lost 5 bases and 2 bases respectively, with 11 bases between them. Per the germline V gene, CDR1 is SGDLS and CDR2 is YYNGEE. The CDR3 is made up of 14 amino acids. The CDR3 bases are TGTGCCAGCAGTCCAGGGGATCCCTACAATGAGCAGTTCTTC. Protein product: CASSPGDPYNEQFF.

The chain recombines TRBV5-1 with TRBJ2-1; TRBD1 agrees at 7 bases. The CDR3 extends over 15 amino acids. Germline V CDR1 and CDR2: SGHRS, YFSETQ. V shed 4 bases and J 4 bases; nucleotides not matched to a gene: 8. CDR3 residues: CASSTDGGQYNEQFF. The DNA for the CDR3 is TGCGCCAGCAGCACGGATGGGGGACAGTACAATGAGCAGTTCTTC.

This chain connects TRBV9 to TRBJ1-3, with unresolved D. Trimming cost V 4 bases and J 0 bases, with 14 bases left between them. This CDR3 is built from 16 residues. Germline-derived CDR1 and CDR2 are SGDLS and YYNGEE. The CDR3 bases are TGTGCCAGCAGCCTCGAGTACCAACTCTCTGGAAACACCATATATTTT. This encodes CASSLEYQLSGNTIYF.

The genes are TRBV6-6 and TRBJ1-2; D possibly corresponds to TRBD1 (6 bases). Trimming took 9 bases from V and 4 from J, leaving 15 bases between them. The CDR3 has 13 residues. Per the germline V gene, CDR1 is MNHNY and CDR2 is SVGAGI (reference sequence). CDR3 DNA: TGTGCCAGTACTTATACAGGGAGCTATGGCTACACCTTC. This encodes CASTYTGSYGYTF.

The gene calls are TRBV9 and TRBJ2-7; 7 bases are shared with TRBD1. The J segment lost 2 bases and the V segment lost 10 bases, leaving 15 bases of the junction unmatched. This CDR3 contains 15 residues. Germline-derived CDR1 and CDR2 are SGDLS and YYNGEE. CDR3 sequence (DNA): TGTGCCGGCACCTTGGGACAGACCCTACCCTACGAGCAGTACTTC. Protein sequence: CAGTLGQTLPYEQYF.

This chain's CDR3 is CASSQETGGSYEQYF. CDR3 nucleotides: TGCGCCAGCAGCCAAGAAACCGGCGGGTCCTACGAGCAGTACTTC. The chain recombines TRBV4-3 with TRBJ2-7; a weak D match, TRBD2 (5 bases). The CDR3 is made up of 15 amino acids. CDR1 and CDR2 from the germline V gene are LGHNA and YSLEER. The germline V and J ends were trimmed by 0 bases and 1 base, with 10 bases remaining between them.

J is TRBJ1-1 and V is TRBV28; TRBD1 agrees at 10 bases. Germline V CDR1 and CDR2: MDHEN, SYDVKM. This CDR3 has 16 residues. With V trimmed by 10 bases and J by 0 bases, 11 bases remained unmatched. CDR3 coding DNA: TGTGCCATCCTTCCGGGACAGGGGCCAGTGAACACTGAAGCTTTCTTT. Amino acid sequence: CAILPGQGPVNTEAFF.

V usage is TRBV5-1 and J usage is TRBJ2-2; 8 bases line up with TRBD1. The CDR3 contains 15 residues. From germline, CDR1 is SGHRS and CDR2 YFSETQ. J gave up 3 bases and V 6 bases, and 7 bases lay outside the gene matches. The CDR3 protein is CASNLDRGDTGELFF. CDR3 bases: TGCGCCAGCAACCTCGACAGGGGTGACACCGGGGAGCTGTTTTTT.

The V and J genes are TRBV5-4 and TRBJ1-4; 11 positions agree with TRBD1. The CDR3 length is 15 residues. Germline CDR1 is SGHNT and CDR2 is YYREEE (reference sequence). V trimming: 2 bases; J trimming: 7 bases; junction bases outside the gene matches: 4. This CDR3 is CASSFGGTGGEKLFF. The CDR3 DNA sequence: TGTGCCAGCAGCTTCGGAGGGACAGGGGGTGAAAAACTGTTTTTT.

The chain carries TRBV7-2 and TRBJ1-6; TRBD1 matches at 9 bases. CDR1 and CDR2 (germline): SGHTA, FQGNSA. With 5 bases clipped from V and 10 bases from J, the junction kept 9 bases outside the gene matches. The CDR3 has 15 residues. The CDR3 loop reads CASSLGSDRGSPLHF. As DNA, the CDR3 is TGTGCCAGCAGCCTCGGATCCGACAGGGGGTCACCCCTCCACTTT.

The V gene is TRBV28, the J gene TRBJ1-2, with D possibly TRBD1 on 6 matching bases. The CDR3 is 14 amino acids. Trimming shortened V by 6 bases and J by 4 bases, and 15 bases separated the two germline ends. CDR1 and CDR2 from the germline V gene are MDHEN and SYDVKM. The DNA for the CDR3 is TGTGCCAGCAGCCGATCCCTACAGGGCTATGGCTACACCTTC. It is translated as CASSRSLQGYGYTF.

The chain combines TRBV9 with TRBJ2-5, with 9 bases fitting TRBD1. The CDR3 spans 14 residues. J gave up 3 bases and V 4 bases, and 4 bases lay outside the gene matches. Germline assignment: CDR1 SGDLS and CDR2 YYNGEE. CDR3 amino acids: CASSLGQGKETQYF. CDR3 DNA: TGTGCCAGCAGCTTAGGACAGGGGAAAGAGACCCAGTACTTC.

The chain is built from TRBV7-2 and TRBJ1-4; 8 bases match TRBD1. CDR1 and CDR2 from the germline V gene are SGHTA and FQGNSA. The V and J ends lost 0 bases and 7 bases, in that order; junction bases with no gene match: 4. This CDR3 spans 15 amino acids. The CDR3 region is CASSLAAGGGEKLFF. The CDR3 DNA follows: TGTGCCAGCAGCTTAGCGGCAGGGGGCGGTGAAAAACTGTTTTTT.

The J gene is TRBJ1-5, the V gene TRBV28; 12 bases map to TRBD1. Germline loops: CDR1 MDHEN, CDR2 SYDVKM. V lost 2 bases and J lost 6; bases outside the gene matches: 5. The CDR3 sequence is 16 residues long. CDR3 protein: CASSLIGTGGGQPQHF. For the CDR3, the DNA is TGTGCCAGCAGTTTAATCGGGACAGGGGGCGGTCAGCCCCAGCATTTT.

This clone came up once. V usage is TRBV18 and J usage is TRBJ2-7; TRBD2 might be the D (5 bases). V lost 3 bases to trimming and J lost 4 bases, with 13 bases between them. This CDR3 is 14 amino acids long. The germline V gene has CDR1 KGHSH and CDR2 LQKENI. The CDR3 loop reads CASSPSGVGYEQYF. The CDR3 region has the DNA TGTGCCAGCTCACCCAGCGGTGTAGGGTACGAGCAGTACTTC.

The chain carries TRBV9 and TRBJ1-1; the match to TRBD1 covers 7 bases. CDR1 and CDR2 (germline): SGDLS, YYNGEE. Trimming at V came to 0 bases and at J to 2 bases, leaving 7 bases not matched to a gene. The CDR3 consists of 16 residues. CDR3: CASSVDTNRGNTEAFF. CDR3 nucleotides: TGTGCCAGCAGCGTAGATACCAACAGGGGTAACACTGAAGCTTTCTTT.

This chain joins TRBV27 and TRBJ2-6; perhaps TRBD1 as D (5 bases). Germline CDR1 and CDR2: MNHEY and SMNVEV (reference sequence). The CDR3 has 16 amino acids. With 6 bases removed from V and 0 bases from J, the gap between germline ends came to 12 bases. The DNA of the CDR3 is TGTGCCAGCAGCCCCAGGGATAGCTCTGGGGCCAACGTCCTGACTTTC. Translating gives CASSPRDSSGANVLTF.

The genes are TRBV7-9 and TRBJ2-3; 12 bases line up with TRBD2. CDR1 and CDR2 (germline): SEHNR, FQNEAQ (reference sequence). The CDR3 covers 17 residues. Losses at the gene ends were 5 bases for V and 2 bases for J; bases not matched to a gene: 8. The CDR3 loop reads CASSPRLAGVTTDTQYF. CDR3 nucleotide sequence: TGTGCCAGCAGCCCAAGACTAGCGGGGGTTACCACAGATACGCAGTATTTT.

The rearrangement uses TRBV28 and TRBJ1-5; 8 positions agree with TRBD1. Germline values: CDR1 MDHEN, CDR2 SYDVKM. This CDR3 spans 16 amino acids. V lost 5 bases, J lost 4 bases, and 10 bases stayed unmatched. The CDR3 DNA is TGTGCCAGCAGTGCGATGAGACAGGGGTTGAATCAGCCCCAGCATTTT. Its protein product is CASSAMRQGLNQPQHF.

The gene calls are TRBV18 and TRBJ1-2, with 9 bases aligning to TRBD1. The junction had 12 bases not matched to a gene; V was cut back by 4 bases and J by 3 bases. Germline V CDR1 and CDR2: KGHSH, LQKENI. This CDR3 has 17 residues. CDR3 DNA sequence: TGTGCCAGCTCACTGGGACAGGGCAAAAGAATCGACTATGGCTACACCTTC. It is translated as CASSLGQGKRIDYGYTF.

The gene calls are TRBV2 and TRBJ2-1, with TRBD1 as a possible D gene (6 bases). CDR1 SNHLY and CDR2 FYNNEI come from the germline V gene. Trimming left V 7 bases short and J 1 base short, with 14 bases between. This CDR3 is built from 15 residues. The CDR3: CASIRDRWSYNEQFF. CDR3 bases: TGTGCCAGCATCAGAGACAGGTGGTCCTACAATGAGCAGTTCTTC. The full variable domain, completed using reference TRBV2 and TRBJ2-1, is EPEVTQTPSHQVTQMGQEVILRCVPISNHLYFYWYRQILGQKVEFLVSFYNNEISEKSEIFDDQFSVERPDGSNFTLKIRSTKLEDSAMYFCASIRDRWSYNEQFFGPGTRLTVL.

This rearrangement joins TRBV5-6 to TRBJ2-7, with D uncertain. V lost 1 base, J lost 3 bases, and 2 bases lay in between. Germline CDR1 and CDR2: SGHDT and YYEEEE. The CDR3 runs 11 residues. The CDR3 bases are TGTGCCAGCAGCTTGTACTACGAGCAGTACTTC. Translation gives CASSLYYEQYF.

The chain links TRBV30 to TRBJ2-5, with 12 bases aligning to TRBD2. Germline V gene lookup returns CDR1 GTSNPN and CDR2 SVGIG (reference sequence). V was pared by 2 bases and J by 0 bases, with 4 bases of the junction left unmatched. This CDR3 comprises 16 residues. The CDR3 DNA follows: TGTGCCTGGAGTCCTCGACTAGCGGGGGACCAAGAGACCCAGTACTTC. Protein sequence: CAWSPRLAGDQETQYF.